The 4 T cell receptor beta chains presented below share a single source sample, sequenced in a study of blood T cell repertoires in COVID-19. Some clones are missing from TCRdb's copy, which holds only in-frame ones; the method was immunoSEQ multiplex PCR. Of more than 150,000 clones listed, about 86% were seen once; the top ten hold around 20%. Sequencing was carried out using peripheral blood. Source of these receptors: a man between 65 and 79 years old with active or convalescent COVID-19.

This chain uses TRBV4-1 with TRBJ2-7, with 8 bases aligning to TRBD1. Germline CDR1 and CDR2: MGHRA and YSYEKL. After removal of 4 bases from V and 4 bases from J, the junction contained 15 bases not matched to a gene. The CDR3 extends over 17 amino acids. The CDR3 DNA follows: TGCGCCAGCAGCCCGGCTCAATACGGGACAGGAACTTACGAGCAGTACTTC. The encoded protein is CASSPAQYGTGTYEQYF.

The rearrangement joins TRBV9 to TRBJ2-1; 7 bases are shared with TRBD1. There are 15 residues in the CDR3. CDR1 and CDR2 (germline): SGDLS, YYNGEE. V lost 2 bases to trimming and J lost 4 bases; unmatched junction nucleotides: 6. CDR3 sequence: CASSVQPGGYNEQFF. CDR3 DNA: TGTGCCAGCAGCGTTCAACCAGGGGGTTACAATGAGCAGTTCTTC.

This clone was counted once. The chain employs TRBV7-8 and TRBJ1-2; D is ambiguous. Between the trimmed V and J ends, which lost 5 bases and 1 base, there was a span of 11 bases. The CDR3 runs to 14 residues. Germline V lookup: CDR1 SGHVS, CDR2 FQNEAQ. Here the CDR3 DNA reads TGTGCCAGCAGCCGAGACGGTCTTAACTATGGCTACACCTTC. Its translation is CASSRDGLNYGYTF.

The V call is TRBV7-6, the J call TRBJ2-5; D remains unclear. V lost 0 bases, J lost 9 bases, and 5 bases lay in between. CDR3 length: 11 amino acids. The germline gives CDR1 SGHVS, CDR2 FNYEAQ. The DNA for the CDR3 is TGTGCCAGCAGCTTAGCGGCCCCCCAGTACTTC. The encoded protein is CASSLAAPQYF.